One sample yielded the 17 T cell receptor beta chains listed below, sequenced in a study of tumor-infiltrating lymphocytes in oesophageal squamous cell carcinoma. TCRdb passed the PCR reads through MiXCR, listing each CDR3 protein once. The sample includes under 20,000 distinct CDR3 sequences, 40% to 55% seen only once; the top ten take under 30%. The sequenced sample was esophageal tumor tissue. These receptors all stem from a male donor with esophageal squamous cell carcinoma.

The sample holds many counts of this clonotype. The chain combines TRBV28 with TRBJ2-7; possible D gene TRBD2, 5 bases. Germline V gene data show CDR1 as MDHEN and CDR2 as SYDVKM. Trimming took off 2 bases at V and 6 bases at J, with 11 bases between the two ends. There are 13 residues in the CDR3. For the CDR3, the DNA is TGTGCCAGCAGTTTAGCTTCAGCGGCCGAGCAGTACTTC. Its translation: CASSLASAAEQYF.

The chain couples TRBV7-6 to TRBJ2-1; D is perhaps TRBD1 or TRBD2 (5 bases each). The germline V and J ends were trimmed by 3 bases and 5 bases, with 14 bases remaining between them. Germline V gives CDR1 SGHVS, CDR2 FNYEAQ. This CDR3 has 15 residues. The chain's CDR3 is CASSFVYGTHNEQFF. For the CDR3, the DNA is TGTGCCAGCAGCTTCGTGTACGGGACCCACAATGAGCAGTTCTTC.

Sample share makes this clonotype medium-sized. The chain is built from TRBV11-2 and TRBJ2-1; possible D gene TRBD1, 5 bases. The CDR3 totals 11 residues. Trimming took off 2 bases at V and 13 bases at J, with 9 bases between the two ends. CDR1 and CDR2 from the germline V gene are SGHAT and FQNNGV. CDR3 amino acids: CASSLQTDQFF. Here the CDR3 DNA reads TGTGCCAGCAGCTTACAGACAGACCAGTTCTTC.

This clonotype appeared a single time. J is TRBJ2-1 and V is TRBV7-8; a possible D gene is TRBD1 (6 bases). The J call is in doubt because the DNA end fits TRBJ2-7 better. Per germline, CDR1 SGHVS and CDR2 FQNEAQ. The CDR3 loop spans 14 amino acids. CDR3: CASSLNRAENEQYF. The CDR3, as DNA: TGTGCCAGCAGCTTAAACAGGGCTGAGAACGAGCAGTACTTC.

The chain has TRBV2 and TRBJ1-5; TRBD1 matches at 8 bases. V dropped 6 bases and J dropped 2; count of bases not matched to a gene: 9. Per the germline V gene, CDR1 is SNHLY and CDR2 is FYNNEI. The CDR3 is 16 residues long. In DNA form, the CDR3 reads TGTGCCAGCAGACCAGACAGGGGAAGGGGCAATCAGCCCCAGCATTTT. This encodes CASRPDRGRGNQPQHF.

The V and J genes are TRBV7-2 and TRBJ2-3; D is uncertain. TRBJ2-7 matches the DNA end more closely, so the J call is doubtful. Germline-derived CDR1 and CDR2 are SGHTA and FQGNSA. This CDR3 region has 12 residues. CDR3 loop: CASSLRPGEQYF. For the CDR3, the DNA is TGTGCCAGCAGCTTGAGGCCCGGGGAGCAGTACTTC.

There are many counts of this clonotype. J is TRBJ2-2 and V is TRBV6-1, with D unresolved. From germline, CDR1 is MNHNS and CDR2 SASEGT. Trimming stripped 6 bases from V and 6 bases from J, with 11 bases between. The CDR3 is made up of 13 amino acids. The DNA of the CDR3 is TGTGCCAGCAGCCCTCCTGGGGCCGGGGAGCTGTTTTTT. This encodes CASSPPGAGELFF.

There are many counts of this clonotype. In nucleotides, the CDR3 is TGCGCCAGCAGCCACGCACTAGCGGGAGGATCAGTCTCTGGGGCCAACGTCCTGACTTTC. Its protein is CASSHALAGGSVSGANVLTF. This chain links TRBV4-1 with TRBJ2-6; 12 positions agree with TRBD2. This CDR3 comprises 20 residues. Per the germline V gene, CDR1 is MGHRA and CDR2 is YSYEKL. The junction had 9 bases not matched to a gene; V was cut back by 3 bases and J by 0 bases.

The chain combines TRBV24-1 with TRBJ2-3; 8 bases map to TRBD1. The CDR3 totals 16 residues. Trimming took 0 bases from V and 4 from J; bases not matched to a gene: 5. Germline CDR1 and CDR2: KGHDR and SFDVKD. The CDR3 DNA reads as TGTGCCACCAGTGATTTGGGACAGGGTAGCGCAGATACGCAGTATTTT. It specifies CATSDLGQGSADTQYF.

The chain has TRBV10-3 and TRBJ2-7, with D possibly matching TRBD1 (6 bases). Per the germline V gene, CDR1 is ENHRY and CDR2 is SYGVKD. V gave up 0 bases and J gave up 0 bases, with 9 bases separating them. The CDR3 is 15 amino acids. CDR3 region: CAISESGASSYEQYF. The CDR3 bases are TGTGCCATCAGTGAGTCGGGGGCGAGCTCCTACGAGCAGTACTTC.

This clonotype was found many times. The chain couples TRBV11-2 to TRBJ2-7; possibly TRBD1 or TRBD2 for D (5 bases each). Germline V gene data show CDR1 as SGHAT and CDR2 as FQNNGV. CDR3 size: 13 residues. Trimming removed 3 bases from V and 4 bases from J, with 10 bases in between. CDR3 sequence (DNA): TGTGCCAGCAGCTTGGGACCTTCTTACGAGCAGTACTTC. Residues: CASSLGPSYEQYF.

By share, this clonotype ranks as medium-sized. The chain links TRBV7-6 to TRBJ2-3, with TRBD2 matching 9 bases. This CDR3 region has 16 residues. The germline V gene has CDR1 SGHVS and CDR2 FNYEAQ. Germline trimming cut 7 bases from V and 6 bases from J; bases unmatched to any gene: 14. Here the CDR3 DNA reads TGTGCCAGCACCCTTGGTAGCGGGAGATCTGGGGATACGCAGTATTTT. This sequence encodes CASTLGSGRSGDTQYF.

This clonotype was seen many times. This may be a read error: a much more frequent sequence differs by one nucleotide. The chain combines TRBV6-1 with TRBJ2-5; 9 nucleotides align to TRBD2. The CDR3 covers 13 residues. V lost 9 bases to trimming and J lost 11 bases; unmatched junction nucleotides: 13. Germline CDR1 is MNHNS and CDR2 is SASEGT. The CDR3 is CASSGRGYNEQYF. The CDR3 nucleotides are TGTGCCAGTAGCGGGAGAGGCTACAATGAGCAGTACTTC.

This clonotype was seen many times. The chain joins TRBV19 to TRBJ2-1; 9 bases map to TRBD1. With 7 bases clipped from V and 8 bases from J, the junction kept 12 bases outside the gene matches. This CDR3 contains 15 residues. Per germline, CDR1 LNHDA and CDR2 SQIVND (reference sequence). The CDR3 here is CASNPRTGVGDEQFF. The CDR3 DNA follows: TGTGCCAGTAACCCCCGGACAGGGGTCGGAGATGAGCAGTTCTTC.

This clonotype was seen many times. The gene calls are TRBV20-1 and TRBJ2-7; D may be TRBD1 or TRBD2 (5 bases each). The CDR3 is made up of 13 amino acids. V lost 3 bases, J lost 4 bases, and 13 bases lay in between. Germline assignment: CDR1 DFQATT and CDR2 SNEGSKA (reference sequence). CDR3 sequence reads: CSASKGWGYEQYF. In DNA form, the CDR3 reads TGCAGTGCTAGCAAGGGGTGGGGGTACGAGCAGTACTTC.

This clonotype was seen ten or more times. V gene TRBV19 combines with J gene TRBJ2-5; perhaps TRBD2 as D (5 bases). This CDR3 comprises 13 residues. The germline CDR1 and CDR2 sequences are LNHDA and SQIVND (reference sequence). V gave up 3 bases and J gave up 5 bases, with 10 bases separating them. For the CDR3, the DNA is TGTGCCAGTAGTATGGTGACGGGGGAGACCCAGTACTTC. Translating it yields CASSMVTGETQYF.

The chain links TRBV12-3 or TRBV12-4 to TRBJ2-3; D is unclear. Trimming pared 6 bases from V and 4 bases from J, leaving 8 bases between. The CDR3 has 12 residues. DNA for the CDR3: TGTGCCAGCAGAGGAGCCTCAGATACGCAGTATTTT. Protein sequence: CASRGASDTQYF.